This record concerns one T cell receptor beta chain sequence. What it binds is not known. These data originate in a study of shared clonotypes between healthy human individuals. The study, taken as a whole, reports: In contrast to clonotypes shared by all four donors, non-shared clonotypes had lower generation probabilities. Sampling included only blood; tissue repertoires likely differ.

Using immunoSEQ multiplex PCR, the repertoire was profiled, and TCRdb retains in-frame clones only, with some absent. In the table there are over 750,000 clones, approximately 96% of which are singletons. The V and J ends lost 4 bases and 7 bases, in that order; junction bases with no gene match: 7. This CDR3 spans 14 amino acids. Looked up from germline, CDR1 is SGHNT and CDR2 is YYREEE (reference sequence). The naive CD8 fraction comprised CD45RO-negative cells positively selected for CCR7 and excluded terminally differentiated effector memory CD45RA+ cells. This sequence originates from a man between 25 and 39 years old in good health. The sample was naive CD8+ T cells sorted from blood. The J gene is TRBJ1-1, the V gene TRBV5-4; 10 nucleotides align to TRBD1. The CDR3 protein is CASSGGQGKVEAFF. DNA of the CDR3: TGTGCCAGCAGCGGGGGACAGGGGAAAGTTGAAGCTTTCTTT.